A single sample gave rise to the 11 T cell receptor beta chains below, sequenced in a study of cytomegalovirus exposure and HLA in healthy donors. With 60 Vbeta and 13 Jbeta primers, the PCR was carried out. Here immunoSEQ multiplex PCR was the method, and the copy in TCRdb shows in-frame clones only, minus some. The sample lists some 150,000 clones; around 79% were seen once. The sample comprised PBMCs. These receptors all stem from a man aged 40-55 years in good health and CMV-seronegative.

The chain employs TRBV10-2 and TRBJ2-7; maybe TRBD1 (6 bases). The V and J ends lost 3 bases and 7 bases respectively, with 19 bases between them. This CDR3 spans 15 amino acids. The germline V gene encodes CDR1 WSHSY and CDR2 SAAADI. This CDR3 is CASSDRAGASWEQYF. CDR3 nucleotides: TGCGCCAGCAGTGACCGAGCAGGGGCTTCGTGGGAGCAGTACTTC.

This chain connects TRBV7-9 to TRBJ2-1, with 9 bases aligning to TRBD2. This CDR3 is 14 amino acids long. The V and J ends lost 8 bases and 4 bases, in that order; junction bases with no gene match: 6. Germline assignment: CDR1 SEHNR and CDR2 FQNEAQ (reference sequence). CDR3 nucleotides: TGTGCCAGCGTGGGACTAGCAGGTTACAATGAGCAGTTCTTC. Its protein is CASVGLAGYNEQFF.

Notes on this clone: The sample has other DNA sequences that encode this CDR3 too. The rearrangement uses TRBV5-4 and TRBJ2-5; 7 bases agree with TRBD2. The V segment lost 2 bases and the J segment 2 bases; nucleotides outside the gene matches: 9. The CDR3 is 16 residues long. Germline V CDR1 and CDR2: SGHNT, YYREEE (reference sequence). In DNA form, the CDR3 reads TGTGCCAGCAGCTTAGCCCCAGCTAGCGGACAAGAGACCCAGTACTTC. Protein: CASSLAPASGQETQYF.

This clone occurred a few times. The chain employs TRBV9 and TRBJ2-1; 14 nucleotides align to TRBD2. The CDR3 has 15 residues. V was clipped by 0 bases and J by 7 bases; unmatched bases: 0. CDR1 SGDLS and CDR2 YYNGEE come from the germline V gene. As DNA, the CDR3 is TGTGCCAGCAGCGTAGGGACTAGCGGGGGGAATGAGCAGTTCTTC. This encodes CASSVGTSGGNEQFF.

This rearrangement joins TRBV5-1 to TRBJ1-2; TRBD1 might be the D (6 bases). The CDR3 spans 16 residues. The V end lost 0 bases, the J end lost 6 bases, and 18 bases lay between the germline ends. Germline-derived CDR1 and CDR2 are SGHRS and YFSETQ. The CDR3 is CASSLGAGTTGDGYTF. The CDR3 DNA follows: TGCGCCAGCAGCTTGGGTGCTGGGACAACTGGGGATGGCTACACCTTC.

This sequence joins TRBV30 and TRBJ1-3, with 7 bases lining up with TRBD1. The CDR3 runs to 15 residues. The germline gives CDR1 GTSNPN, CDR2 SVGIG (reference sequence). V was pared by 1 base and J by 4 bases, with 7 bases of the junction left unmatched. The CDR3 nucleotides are TGTGCCTGGAGTGGGGCAGGGGGTAACGGAAACACCATATATTTT. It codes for CAWSGAGGNGNTIYF.

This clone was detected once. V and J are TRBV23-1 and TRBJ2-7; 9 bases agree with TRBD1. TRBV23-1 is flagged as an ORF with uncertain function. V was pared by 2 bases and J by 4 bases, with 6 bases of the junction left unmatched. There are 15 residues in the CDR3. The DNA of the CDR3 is TGCGCCAGCAGTCAAACGGGACAGGGTGCTTACGAGCAGTACTTC. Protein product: CASSQTGQGAYEQYF.

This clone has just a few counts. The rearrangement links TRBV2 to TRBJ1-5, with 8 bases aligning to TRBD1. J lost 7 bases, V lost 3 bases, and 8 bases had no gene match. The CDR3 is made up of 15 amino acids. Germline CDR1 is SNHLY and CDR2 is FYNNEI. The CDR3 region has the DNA TGTGCCAGCAGTGATCCCACAGGGGGGGGACAGCCCCAGCATTTT. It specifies CASSDPTGGGQPQHF. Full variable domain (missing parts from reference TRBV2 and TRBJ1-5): EPEVTQTPSHQVTQMGQEVILRCVPISNHLYFYWYRQILGQKVEFLVSFYNNEISEKSEIFDDQFSVERPDGSNFTLKIRSTKLEDSAMYFCASSDPTGGGQPQHFGDGTRLSIL.

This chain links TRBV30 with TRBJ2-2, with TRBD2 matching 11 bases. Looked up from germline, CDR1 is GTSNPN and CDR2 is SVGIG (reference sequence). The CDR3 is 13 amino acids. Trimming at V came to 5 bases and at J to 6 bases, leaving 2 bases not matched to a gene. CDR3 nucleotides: TGTGCCTGGGCTAGCGGGGGGTCCGGGGAGCTGTTTTTT. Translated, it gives CAWASGGSGELFF.

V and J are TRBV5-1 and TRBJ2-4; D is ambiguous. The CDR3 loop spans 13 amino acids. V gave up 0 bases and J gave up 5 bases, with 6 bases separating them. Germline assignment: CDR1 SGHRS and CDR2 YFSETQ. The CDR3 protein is CASSLGTENIQYF. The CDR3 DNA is TGCGCCAGCAGCTTGGGTACGGAAAACATTCAGTACTTC.

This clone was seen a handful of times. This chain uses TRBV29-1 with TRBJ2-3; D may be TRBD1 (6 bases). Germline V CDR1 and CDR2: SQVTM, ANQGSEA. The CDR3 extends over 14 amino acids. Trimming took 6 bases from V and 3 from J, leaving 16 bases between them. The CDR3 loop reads CSVEQGLRTDTQYF. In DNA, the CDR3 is TGCAGCGTAGAACAGGGCTTAAGGACAGATACGCAGTATTTT.